These T cell receptor beta chains were read from a single sample in a study of low-dose radiotherapy and immunotherapy resistance in tumors. TCRdb redid the calling of the reads with MiXCR, one entry per CDR3 protein. Of fewer than 90,000 distinct CDR3 sequences listed, about a third are singletons. The sequencing here drew on PBMCs, taken before treatment. Receptor source: a female donor with ovarian cancer. Both conserved end residues are part of each CDR3. Each record gives: CDR3 protein, CDR3 DNA, D gene, V gene, clone size, J gene. The D gene is left open where the match is weak. Expanded clones are given a class, and other clones once, few, many or no size at all.

CDR3aa: CASTLYGLRGAETDTQYF; CDR3nt: TGCGCCAGCACGTTATACGGACTGAGGGGCGCAGAAACAGATACGCAGTATTTT; d_gene: -; v_gene: TRBV4-1; abundance: many; j_gene: TRBJ2-3
CDR3aa: CASRGGADDQPQHF; CDR3nt: TGTGCCAGCAGGGGGGGCGCAGACGATCAGCCCCAGCATTTT; d_gene: -; v_gene: TRBV7-4; abundance: many; j_gene: TRBJ1-5
CDR3aa: CSVVTSVSIRDEQFF; CDR3nt: TGCAGCGTTGTCACTAGCGTATCGATTAGGGATGAGCAGTTCTTC; d_gene: TRBD2; v_gene: TRBV29-1; abundance: once; j_gene: TRBJ2-1
CDR3aa: CASSFWTGPNSPLHF; CDR3nt: TGTGCCAGCAGCTTTTGGACAGGCCCTAATTCACCCCTCCACTTT; d_gene: TRBD1; v_gene: TRBV7-9; abundance: many; j_gene: TRBJ1-6
CDR3aa: CASSYSSSGSRTDTQYF; CDR3nt: TGTGCCAGCAGTTACTCGTCGAGCGGGAGTAGGACAGATACGCAGTATTTT; d_gene: TRBD2; v_gene: TRBV6-2/TRBV6-3; abundance: many; j_gene: TRBJ2-3
CDR3aa: CASSLVSGTEVYEQYF; CDR3nt: TGTGCCAGCAGCTTAGTTAGCGGGACAGAAGTTTACGAGCAGTACTTC; d_gene: -; v_gene: TRBV7-2; abundance: many; j_gene: TRBJ2-7
CDR3aa: CASSEGTLLAGGEQYF; CDR3nt: TGTGCCAGCAGTGAAGGGACCCTACTAGCGGGAGGCGAGCAGTACTTC; d_gene: TRBD2; v_gene: TRBV6-1; abundance: -; j_gene: TRBJ2-7
CDR3aa: CASSLKGAKDGELFF; CDR3nt: TGCGCCAGCAGCTTGAAAGGGGCTAAGGACGGGGAGCTGTTTTTT; d_gene: -; v_gene: TRBV5-1; abundance: many; j_gene: TRBJ2-2
CDR3aa: CASSDQGGRNGYTF; CDR3nt: TGTGCCAGCAGTGACCAAGGGGGGCGGAATGGCTACACCTTC; d_gene: -; v_gene: TRBV25-1; abundance: many; j_gene: TRBJ1-2
CDR3aa: CAIRGSSYNEQFF; CDR3nt: TGTGCCATCAGAGGGAGCTCCTACAATGAGCAGTTCTTC; d_gene: -; v_gene: TRBV10-3; abundance: many; j_gene: TRBJ2-1
CDR3aa: CASSRNGFYEQYF; CDR3nt: TGTGCCAGCAGCAGAAACGGGTTCTACGAGCAGTACTTC; d_gene: -; v_gene: TRBV12-3/TRBV12-4; abundance: many; j_gene: TRBJ2-7
CDR3aa: CASSSQGVSEQYF; CDR3nt: TGCGCCAGCAGCTCACAGGGGGTGAGCGAGCAGTACTTC; d_gene: TRBD1; v_gene: TRBV5-1; abundance: -; j_gene: TRBJ2-7
CDR3aa: CSAKRGADQPQHF; CDR3nt: TGCAGTGCAAAGAGAGGGGCTGATCAGCCCCAGCATTTT; d_gene: -; v_gene: TRBV20-1; abundance: many; j_gene: TRBJ1-5
CDR3aa: CASSQVSRSYNEQFF; CDR3nt: TGTGCCAGCAGCCAAGTCTCAAGATCCTACAATGAGCAGTTCTTC; d_gene: -; v_gene: TRBV4-2; abundance: many; j_gene: TRBJ2-1
CDR3aa: CASSQIAGALPYEQYF; CDR3nt: TGTGCCAGCAGCCAGATAGCGGGAGCCCTCCCCTACGAGCAGTACTTC; d_gene: TRBD2; v_gene: TRBV4-2; abundance: -; j_gene: TRBJ2-7
CDR3aa: CAWSATTTDTQYF; CDR3nt: TGTGCCTGGAGTGCCACTACCACAGATACGCAGTATTTT; d_gene: -; v_gene: TRBV30; abundance: few; j_gene: TRBJ2-3
CDR3aa: CASSDGLAGGLSTDTQYF; CDR3nt: TGTGCCAGCAGTGATGGTCTAGCGGGAGGCCTAAGCACAGATACGCAGTATTTT; d_gene: TRBD2; v_gene: TRBV6-1; abundance: few; j_gene: TRBJ2-3
CDR3aa: CASSFKAGTNTGELFF; CDR3nt: TGTGCCAGCAGCTTCAAAGCGGGAACGAACACCGGGGAGCTGTTTTTT; d_gene: TRBD2; v_gene: TRBV7-8; abundance: many; j_gene: TRBJ2-2
CDR3aa: CSVPVGGTYNEQFF; CDR3nt: TGCAGTGTCCCTGTGGGGGGAACCTACAATGAGCAGTTCTTC; d_gene: -; v_gene: TRBV20-1; abundance: many; j_gene: TRBJ2-1
CDR3aa: CASSYSRDITVEQYF; CDR3nt: TGTGCCAGCAGTTACTCGAGGGACATCACGGTCGAGCAGTACTTC; d_gene: -; v_gene: TRBV6-6; abundance: -; j_gene: TRBJ2-7
CDR3aa: CASSLRGSPGAGTVF; CDR3nt: TGTGCCAGCAGTTTAAGGGGTTCTCCCGGGGCCGGCACGGTCTTC; d_gene: -; v_gene: TRBV28; abundance: few; j_gene: TRBJ2-1
CDR3aa: CASSSPLGVQYF; CDR3nt: TGCGCCAGCAGCTCGCCTCTCGGGGTTCAGTACTTC; d_gene: -; v_gene: TRBV5-1; abundance: many; j_gene: TRBJ2-4
CDR3aa: CASSRPGGGYTF; CDR3nt: TGCGCCAGCAGCCGGCCCGGGGGAGGCTACACCTTC; d_gene: -; v_gene: TRBV4-1; abundance: many; j_gene: TRBJ1-2
CDR3aa: CASSSGTRSYNEQFF; CDR3nt: TGTGCCAGCAGCTCCGGGACTAGATCCTACAATGAGCAGTTCTTC; d_gene: TRBD2; v_gene: TRBV11-1; abundance: -; j_gene: TRBJ2-1
CDR3aa: CASTAGRELFF; CDR3nt: TGTGCCAGCACTGCGGGTCGGGAGCTGTTTTTT; d_gene: -; v_gene: TRBV6-8; abundance: many; j_gene: TRBJ2-2
CDR3aa: CASSLDWGISTDTQYF; CDR3nt: TGTGCCAGCAGCTTAGATTGGGGAATCAGCACAGATACGCAGTATTTT; d_gene: -; v_gene: TRBV7-9; abundance: few; j_gene: TRBJ2-3
CDR3aa: CASSLGQGHLYGYTF; CDR3nt: TGTGCCAGCAGCCTGGGGCAGGGTCACCTCTATGGCTACACCTTC; d_gene: -; v_gene: TRBV7-9; abundance: many; j_gene: TRBJ1-2
CDR3aa: CASSLAGTANYGYTF; CDR3nt: TGCGCCAGCAGTTTGGCCGGGACGGCTAACTATGGCTACACCTTC; d_gene: -; v_gene: TRBV5-1; abundance: many; j_gene: TRBJ1-2
CDR3aa: CASSHNFQLDGTEAFF; CDR3nt: TGTGCCAGCAGTCACAATTTTCAGCTGGACGGCACTGAAGCTTTCTTT; d_gene: -; v_gene: TRBV6-1; abundance: -; j_gene: TRBJ1-1
CDR3aa: CASSVGWLGYEQYF; CDR3nt: TGTGCCAGTAGCGTGGGCTGGCTTGGCTACGAGCAGTACTTC; d_gene: -; v_gene: TRBV19; abundance: -; j_gene: TRBJ2-7
CDR3aa: CATSGGSLGNQPQHF; CDR3nt: TGTGCCACCAGTGGCGGGTCCCTGGGGAATCAGCCCCAGCATTTT; d_gene: -; v_gene: TRBV24-1; abundance: -; j_gene: TRBJ1-5
CDR3aa: CSVVWGLAYEQYF; CDR3nt: TGCAGCGTTGTTTGGGGGCTCGCCTACGAGCAGTACTTC; d_gene: -; v_gene: TRBV29-1; abundance: -; j_gene: TRBJ2-7
CDR3aa: CSITFETQYF; CDR3nt: TGCAGCATAACTTTCGAGACCCAGTACTTC; d_gene: -; v_gene: TRBV29-1; abundance: -; j_gene: TRBJ2-5
CDR3aa: CASSLARSGGNQETQYF; CDR3nt: TGTGCCAGCAGCTTAGCGCGGTCAGGGGGTAACCAAGAGACCCAGTACTTC; d_gene: TRBD1; v_gene: TRBV7-8; abundance: -; j_gene: TRBJ2-5
CDR3aa: CSATRSGTGGEQYF; CDR3nt: TGCAGCGCCACACGATCCGGGACAGGGGGAGAGCAGTACTTC; d_gene: TRBD1; v_gene: TRBV29-1; abundance: many; j_gene: TRBJ2-7
CDR3aa: CSASGRRADTQYF; CDR3nt: TGCAGTGCTAGCGGTAGGAGGGCAGATACGCAGTATTTT; d_gene: -; v_gene: TRBV20-1; abundance: many; j_gene: TRBJ2-3
CDR3aa: CASSMTGDHQPQHF; CDR3nt: TGTGCCAGCAGTATGACAGGGGATCATCAGCCCCAGCATTTT; d_gene: TRBD1; v_gene: TRBV28; abundance: -; j_gene: TRBJ1-5
CDR3aa: CASSSGQHSYNEQFF; CDR3nt: TGTGCCAGCAGCTCGGGACAACATTCCTACAATGAGCAGTTCTTC; d_gene: -; v_gene: TRBV5-4; abundance: -; j_gene: TRBJ2-1
CDR3aa: CASSDALDRAYQPQHF; CDR3nt: TGTGCCAGCAGTGATGCATTAGACAGGGCATATCAGCCCCAGCATTTT; d_gene: TRBD1; v_gene: TRBV6-2/TRBV6-3; abundance: many; j_gene: TRBJ1-5
CDR3aa: CASRDQDRRLFEKLFF; CDR3nt: TGTGCCAGCAGGGATCAGGACAGGCGGCTGTTTGAAAAACTGTTTTTT; d_gene: TRBD1; v_gene: TRBV28; abundance: -; j_gene: TRBJ1-4
CDR3aa: CATSETGDYGYTF; CDR3nt: TGTGCCACCAGTGAGACGGGAGACTATGGCTACACCTTC; d_gene: -; v_gene: TRBV24-1; abundance: many; j_gene: TRBJ1-2
CDR3aa: CSVDLGQVGGYTF; CDR3nt: TGCAGCGTTGATTTGGGCCAAGTCGGTGGCTACACCTTC; d_gene: -; v_gene: TRBV29-1; abundance: -; j_gene: TRBJ1-2
CDR3aa: CASSRIPGTAGLQFF; CDR3nt: TGCGCCAGCAGCCGCATCCCCGGGACAGCCGGCTTACAGTTCTTC; d_gene: TRBD1; v_gene: TRBV5-1; abundance: -; j_gene: TRBJ2-1
CDR3aa: CASTNSQNTEAFF; CDR3nt: TGTGCCAGCACCAATTCCCAGAACACTGAAGCTTTCTTT; d_gene: -; v_gene: TRBV6-1; abundance: many; j_gene: TRBJ1-1
CDR3aa: CASSFMDTDTQYF; CDR3nt: TGTGCCAGCAGTTTTATGGACACAGATACGCAGTATTTT; d_gene: -; v_gene: TRBV27; abundance: once; j_gene: TRBJ2-3
CDR3aa: CASSFPSGVETQYF; CDR3nt: TGTGCCAGCAGCTTCCCTAGCGGGGTGGAGACCCAGTACTTC; d_gene: TRBD2; v_gene: TRBV7-2; abundance: many; j_gene: TRBJ2-5
CDR3aa: CASSYRTGVGGYEQYF; CDR3nt: TGTGCCAGCAGTTATCGGACAGGGGTCGGCGGTTACGAGCAGTACTTC; d_gene: TRBD1; v_gene: TRBV12-3/TRBV12-4; abundance: many; j_gene: TRBJ2-7
CDR3aa: CASSVEGWEGLGEQFF; CDR3nt: TGTGCCAGCAGCGTAGAGGGGTGGGAGGGCCTAGGTGAGCAGTTCTTC; d_gene: TRBD2; v_gene: TRBV9; abundance: -; j_gene: TRBJ2-1
CDR3aa: CASSQGQHSGTDTQYF; CDR3nt: TGTGCCAGCAGCCAAGGACAGCACTCAGGCACAGATACGCAGTATTTT; d_gene: -; v_gene: TRBV5-4; abundance: many; j_gene: TRBJ2-3
CDR3aa: CASSYSAWQGVNEQYF; CDR3nt: TGTGCCAGCAGTTACTCCGCGTGGCAGGGAGTGAACGAGCAGTACTTC; d_gene: -; v_gene: TRBV6-5; abundance: many; j_gene: TRBJ2-7
CDR3aa: CASSIGSGGTYEQYF; CDR3nt: TGTGCCAGTAGTATCGGAAGCGGGGGAACCTACGAGCAGTACTTC; d_gene: TRBD2; v_gene: TRBV19; abundance: -; j_gene: TRBJ2-7
CDR3aa: CSVSPSYNEQFF; CDR3nt: TGCAGCGTTTCTCCCTCCTACAATGAGCAGTTCTTC; d_gene: -; v_gene: TRBV29-1; abundance: many; j_gene: TRBJ2-1
CDR3aa: CSARLQETQYF; CDR3nt: TGCAGTGCAAGGCTTCAAGAGACCCAGTACTTC; d_gene: -; v_gene: TRBV20-1; abundance: many; j_gene: TRBJ2-5
CDR3aa: CASSLSGGYEQYF; CDR3nt: TGCGCCAGCAGCTTGTCAGGGGGCTACGAGCAGTACTTC; d_gene: TRBD1; v_gene: TRBV5-1; abundance: many; j_gene: TRBJ2-7
CDR3aa: CASSYDRYSNQPQHF; CDR3nt: TGTGCCAGCAGTTACGACAGGTATAGCAATCAGCCCCAGCATTTT; d_gene: -; v_gene: TRBV6-2/TRBV6-3; abundance: many; j_gene: TRBJ1-5
CDR3aa: CSAARGGGELFF; CDR3nt: TGCAGTGCTGCAAGGGGCGGCGGGGAGCTGTTTTTT; d_gene: -; v_gene: TRBV20-1; abundance: many; j_gene: TRBJ2-2